Below are 21 T cell receptor beta chains sequenced from a single sample in a study of T cells after yellow fever vaccination. A single record per CDR3 protein comes from TCRdb applying MiXCR to the 5' RACE reads. The sample carries over 110,000 distinct CDR3 sequences, around 7.7% recorded once. The sequencing used CD4+ T cells sorted from PBMCs, collected 5 days after the yellow fever booster vaccination. These receptors were collected from a man between 25 and 39 years old who received the YFV17D yellow fever vaccine.

This clonotype came up many times. This chain connects TRBV20-1 to TRBJ2-2, with D perhaps matching TRBD1 (5 bases). Germline values: CDR1 DFQATT, CDR2 SNEGSKA (reference sequence). This CDR3 region has 13 residues. Between the trimmed V and J ends, which lost 4 bases and 5 bases, there was a span of 11 bases. The CDR3 nucleotides read TGCAGTGCTAAAGACAGCCGGACCGGGGAGCTGTTTTTT. Translation: CSAKDSRTGELFF.

Ten or more counts support this clonotype. This sequence joins TRBV9 and TRBJ2-2; no definite D call. The CDR3 is 14 amino acids. CDR1 and CDR2 (germline): SGDLS, YYNGEE. V was pared by 0 bases and J by 3 bases, with 6 bases between. CDR3 residues: CASSVGVDTGELFF. CDR3 DNA sequence: TGTGCCAGCAGCGTAGGTGTGGACACCGGGGAGCTGTTTTTT.

This clonotype was observed many times. This chain links TRBV7-2 with TRBJ2-3; 7 bases agree with TRBD2. This CDR3 contains 13 residues. Germline V gene lookup returns CDR1 SGHTA and CDR2 FQGNSA. V dropped 8 bases and J dropped 5; count of bases not matched to a gene: 7. The CDR3 nucleotides read TGTGCCAGCCGGAAGCGGGAAAAAGATACGCAGTATTTT. Translation: CASRKREKDTQYF.

With respect to this clonotype: A clone one base away is much larger, so this may be a read error. The chain couples TRBV7-2 to TRBJ1-4; the D is unclear. Germline CDR1 is SGHTA and CDR2 is FQGNSA. The CDR3 consists of 15 residues. With 8 bases removed from V and 3 bases from J, the gap between germline ends came to 16 bases. CDR3 sequence: CASGLTAGPNEKLFF. In DNA form, the CDR3 reads TGTGCCAGCGGTTTGACGGCCGGTCCTAATGAAAAACTGTTTTTT.

In this sample, this clonotype turned up many times. The rearrangement joins TRBV19 to TRBJ2-7; 8 positions agree with TRBD2. The CDR3 extends over 14 amino acids. Germline trimming cut 3 bases from V and 3 bases from J; bases unmatched to any gene: 4. Germline-derived CDR1 and CDR2 are LNHDA and SQIVND (reference sequence). The CDR3 is CASSIGGDLYEQYF. CDR3 bases: TGTGCCAGTAGTATCGGGGGGGATCTCTACGAGCAGTACTTC.

In its sample, this clonotype was seen many times. The rearrangement links TRBV7-2 to TRBJ1-1; no clear D gene. Germline V gene sequence: CDR1 SGHTA, CDR2 FQGNSA. V was trimmed by 1 base and J by 1 base, leaving 10 bases between them. The CDR3 sequence is 15 residues long. CDR3 coding DNA: TGTGCCAGCAGCTTAGGCCCGGTGGAGAACACTGAAGCTTTCTTT. Amino acids: CASSLGPVENTEAFF. Using reference TRBV7-2 and TRBJ1-1 for the parts outside the CDR3, the full variable domain is GAGVSQSPSNKVTEKGKDVELRCDPISGHTALYWYRQSLGQGLEFLIYFQGNSAPDKSGLPSDRFSAERTGGSVSTLTIQRTQQEDSAVYLCASSLGPVENTEAFFGQGTRLTVV.

Many counts were recorded for this clonotype. The J gene is TRBJ1-1, the V gene TRBV12-3 or TRBV12-4; D is ambiguous. The CDR3 has 13 residues. V shed 2 bases and J shed 2 bases, with 6 bases lying between them. CDR3 sequence reads: CASSLRVNTEAFF. The CDR3 nucleotides are TGTGCCAGCAGTTTACGAGTAAACACTGAAGCTTTCTTT.

As to this clonotype: A clone one base away is much larger, so this may be a read error. V usage is TRBV20-1 and J usage is TRBJ2-6; the D gene is possibly TRBD2 (6 bases). The CDR3 contains 16 residues. The germline gives CDR1 DFQATT, CDR2 SNEGSKA (reference sequence). For the CDR3, the DNA is TGCTGTGCTAGAGTTACCTGGGGGGCTGGGGCCAACGTCCTGACTTTC. It is translated as CCARVTWGAGANVLTF.

In its sample, this clonotype was seen many times. The J gene is TRBJ2-5, the V gene TRBV7-8, with D perhaps matching TRBD2 (7 bases). V gave up 5 bases and J gave up 3 bases, with 19 bases separating them. Germline lookup yields CDR1 SGHVS and CDR2 FQNEAQ. This CDR3 contains 16 residues. In DNA, the CDR3 is TGTGCCAGCAGCGCTGGGGCAAGGGGGGGGAAAGAGACCCAGTACTTC. Translating it yields CASSAGARGGKETQYF.

This clonotype was recorded at least ten times. The chain employs TRBV10-3 and TRBJ1-2, with D possibly matching TRBD1 (5 bases). The V and J ends lost 0 bases and 8 bases respectively, with 22 bases between them. The CDR3 contains 17 residues. Germline loops: CDR1 ENHRY, CDR2 SYGVKD. The CDR3 protein is CAISESATGSLRGGYTF. The CDR3 nucleotides are TGTGCCATCAGTGAGTCAGCTACGGGCTCCTTGAGGGGAGGCTACACCTTC.

This clonotype has ten or more counts. The junction departs from the called germline gene at one end, perhaps through a read error. V gene TRBV7-2 combines with J gene TRBJ2-1; 13 positions agree with TRBD2. The CDR3 covers 15 residues. The germline gives CDR1 SGHTA, CDR2 FQGNSA. The CDR3 here is CASSSGLAGANEQFF. CDR3 coding DNA: TGCGCCAGCAGCTCCGGACTAGCGGGAGCCAATGAGCAGTTCTTC.

This clonotype has a count of ten or more. The J gene is TRBJ2-2, the V gene TRBV12-3 or TRBV12-4; D is ambiguous. There are 13 residues in the CDR3. Deletions cut 8 bases from V and 1 base from J, with 8 bases between. This CDR3 reads CASYHRNTGELFF. For the CDR3, the DNA is TGTGCCAGCTACCACAGGAACACCGGGGAGCTGTTTTTT.

This clonotype was detected ten times or more. The rearrangement joins TRBV2 to TRBJ2-7; D remains unclear. Per germline, CDR1 SNHLY and CDR2 FYNNEI. V lost 7 bases and J 3 bases, leaving 13 bases between the germline ends. The CDR3 consists of 13 residues. This chain's CDR3 is CASKRTEIYEQYF. CDR3 nucleotide sequence: TGTGCCAGCAAACGTACAGAGATCTACGAGCAGTACTTC. The full variable domain, with the rest looked up from reference TRBV2 and TRBJ2-7, is EPEVTQTPSHQVTQMGQEVILRCVPISNHLYFYWYRQILGQKVEFLVSFYNNEISEKSEIFDDQFSVERPDGSNFTLKIRSTKLEDSAMYFCASKRTEIYEQYFGPGTRLTVT.

This clonotype was seen ten or more times. This chain connects TRBV7-9 to TRBJ2-7; TRBD1 matches at 10 bases. V shed 5 bases and J 5 bases; nucleotides not matched to a gene: 12. The length of the CDR3 is 16 residues. Looked up from germline, CDR1 is SEHNR and CDR2 is FQNEAQ (reference sequence). The CDR3 nucleotides read TGTGCCAGCAGCCCGAATCCGGGACAGGGGAGCCACGAGCAGTACTTC. Residues: CASSPNPGQGSHEQYF.

This clonotype was picked up many times. CDR3 protein: CASSPSTSGSPTDTQYF. The CDR3 DNA reads as TGTGCCAGCAGCCCCTCGACTAGCGGGAGTCCCACAGATACGCAGTATTTT. The V call is TRBV5-4, the J call TRBJ2-3; 12 bases map to TRBD2. The ends lost 4 bases at V and 2 bases at J; junction bases unmatched: 8. Looked up from germline, CDR1 is SGHNT and CDR2 is YYREEE (reference sequence). The CDR3 length is 17 residues.

There are many counts of this clonotype. The gene calls are TRBV5-6 and TRBJ2-7; D gene ambiguous. From germline, CDR1 is SGHDT and CDR2 YYEEEE. V was trimmed by 1 base and J by 5 bases, leaving 4 bases between them. This CDR3 region has 11 residues. The CDR3 bases are TGTGCCAGCAGCTTGATCCACGAGCAGTACTTC. Translated, it gives CASSLIHEQYF.

This clonotype was picked up many times. This chain connects TRBV10-2 to TRBJ1-5, with TRBD1 matching over 7 bases. The CDR3 loop spans 13 amino acids. Germline CDR1 WSHSY, CDR2 SAAADI. Unmatched junction bases numbered 6, after V lost 10 bases and J lost 3 bases. The CDR3 loop is CATATGTNQPQHF. In DNA, the CDR3 is TGCGCCACCGCGACAGGGACCAATCAGCCCCAGCATTTT.

This clonotype was counted many times. The DNA is omitted, as the CDR3 cannot be located on it reliably, and the CDR3 follows TCRdb's listing. CDR3 sequence reads: CAISTSAIYEQYF. The chain has TRBV10-3 and TRBJ2-7. The germline gives CDR1 ENHRY, CDR2 SYGVKD. Ends included, the CDR3 has 13 residues.

The table lists this clonotype with many counts. V is TRBV7-2 and J is TRBJ2-5, with 7 bases matching TRBD2. The junction had 6 bases not matched to a gene; V was cut back by 5 bases and J by 3 bases. Germline CDR1 is SGHTA and CDR2 is FQGNSA. The CDR3 has 14 amino acids. This chain's CDR3 is CASSPTSNEETQYF. CDR3 DNA sequence: TGTGCCAGCAGCCCGACTAGCAACGAAGAGACCCAGTACTTC.

This clonotype was counted at least ten times. The rearrangement uses TRBV10-2 and TRBJ2-2, with 8 bases aligning to TRBD2. This CDR3 spans 14 amino acids. The V gene's germline CDR1 is WSHSY and CDR2 SAAADI. The V gene end was trimmed by 6 bases and the J gene end by 6 bases; junction bases not matched to a gene: 6. The CDR3 spells CASSPGLVSGELFF. As DNA, the CDR3 is TGCGCCAGCAGCCCGGGACTAGTGTCCGGGGAGCTGTTTTTT.

This clonotype appeared many times. The rearrangement joins TRBV12-5 to TRBJ2-3; D is uncertain. This CDR3 spans 14 amino acids. The germline V gene has CDR1 LGHNT and CDR2 FRNRAP. The germline V and J ends were trimmed by 1 base and 0 bases, with 5 bases remaining between them. CDR3 DNA sequence: TGTGCTAGTGGTTTGGGAACTAGCACAGATACGCAGTATTTT. It yields the protein CASGLGTSTDTQYF.